This T cell receptor beta chain appears in the sequencing data of a study of PD-L1 blockade in urothelial cancer. The wider study: Prior chemotherapy in patients spanned 0 to 3 regimens.

As to time point: peripheral blood 6 weeks after treatment start. The CDR3 runs 14 residues. V lost 2 bases and J lost 9; bases outside the gene matches: 5. CDR1 is WNHNN, CDR2 SYGVQD, per germline (reference sequence). TCRdb's copy holds only in-frame clones and misses some; the assay was immunoSEQ multiplex PCR. The table shows tens of thousands of clones, with under 95% occurring only once. This TCR was sampled from an older woman with urothelial cancer. The V call is TRBV10-1, the J call TRBJ2-1, with TRBD2 matching 9 bases. The source material was PBMCs, sampled around atezolizumab (anti-PD-L1) treatment. In DNA, the CDR3 is TGCGCCAGCAGTGAGGGGACTAGCAGTAGTGAGCAGTTCTTC. It translates to CASSEGTSSSEQFF.